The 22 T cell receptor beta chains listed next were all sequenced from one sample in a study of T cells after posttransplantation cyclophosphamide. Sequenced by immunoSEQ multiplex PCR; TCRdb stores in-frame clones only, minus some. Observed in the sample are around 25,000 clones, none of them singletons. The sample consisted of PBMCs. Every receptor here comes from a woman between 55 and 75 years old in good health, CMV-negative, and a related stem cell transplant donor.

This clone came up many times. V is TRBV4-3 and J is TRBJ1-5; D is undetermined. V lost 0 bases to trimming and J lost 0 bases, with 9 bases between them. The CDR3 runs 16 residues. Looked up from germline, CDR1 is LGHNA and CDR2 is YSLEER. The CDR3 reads CASSQELASSNQPQHF. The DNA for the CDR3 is TGCGCCAGCAGCCAAGAATTGGCAAGTAGCAATCAGCCCCAGCATTTT.

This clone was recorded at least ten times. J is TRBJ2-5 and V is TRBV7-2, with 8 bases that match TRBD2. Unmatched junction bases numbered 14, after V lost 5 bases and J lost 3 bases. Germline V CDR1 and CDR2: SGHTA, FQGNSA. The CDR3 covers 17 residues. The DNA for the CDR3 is TGTGCCAGCAGCCTAGGGACTAGTGGAACCCTAAAAGAGACCCAGTACTTC. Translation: CASSLGTSGTLKETQYF.

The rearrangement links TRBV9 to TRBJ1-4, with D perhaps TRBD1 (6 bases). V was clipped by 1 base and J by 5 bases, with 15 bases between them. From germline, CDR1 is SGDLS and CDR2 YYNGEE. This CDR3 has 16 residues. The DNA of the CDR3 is TGTGCCAGCAGCGTACACCAGGGGTCCCAAAATGAAAAACTGTTTTTT. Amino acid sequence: CASSVHQGSQNEKLFF.

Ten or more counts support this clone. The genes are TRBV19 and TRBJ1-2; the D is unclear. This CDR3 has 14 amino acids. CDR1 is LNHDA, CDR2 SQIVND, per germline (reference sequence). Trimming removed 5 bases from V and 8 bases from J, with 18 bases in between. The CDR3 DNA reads TGTGCCAGTAGTCCCTCCCGAGGAACTGGCGGCTACACCTTC. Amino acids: CASSPSRGTGGYTF.

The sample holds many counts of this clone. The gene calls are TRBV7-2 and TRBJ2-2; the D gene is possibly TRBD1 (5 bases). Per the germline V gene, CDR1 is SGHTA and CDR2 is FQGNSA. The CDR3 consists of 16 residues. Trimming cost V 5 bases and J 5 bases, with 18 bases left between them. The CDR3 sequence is CASSPTRTRGTGELFF. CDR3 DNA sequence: TGTGCCAGCAGCCCCACCCGGACAAGGGGAACCGGGGAGCTGTTTTTT.

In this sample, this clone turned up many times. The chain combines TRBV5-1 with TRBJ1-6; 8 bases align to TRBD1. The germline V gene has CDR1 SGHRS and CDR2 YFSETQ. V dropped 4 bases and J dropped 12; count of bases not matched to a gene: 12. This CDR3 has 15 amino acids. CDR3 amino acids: CASSVSGTGIEPLHF. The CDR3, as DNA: TGCGCCAGCAGCGTGTCCGGGACAGGCATTGAACCCCTCCACTTT.

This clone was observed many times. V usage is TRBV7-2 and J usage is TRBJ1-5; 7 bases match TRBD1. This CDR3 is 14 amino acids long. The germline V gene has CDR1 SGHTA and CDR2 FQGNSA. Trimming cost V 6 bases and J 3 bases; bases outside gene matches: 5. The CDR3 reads CASSPTGNNQPQHF. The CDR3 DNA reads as TGTGCCAGCAGTCCGACAGGGAACAATCAGCCCCAGCATTTT.

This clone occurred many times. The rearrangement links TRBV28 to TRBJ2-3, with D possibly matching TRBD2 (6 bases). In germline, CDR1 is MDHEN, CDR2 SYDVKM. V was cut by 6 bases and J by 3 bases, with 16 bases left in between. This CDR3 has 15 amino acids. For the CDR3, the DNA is TGTGCCAGCAGGCGGAGGGCGGACCCGACAGATACGCAGTATTTT. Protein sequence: CASRRRADPTDTQYF.

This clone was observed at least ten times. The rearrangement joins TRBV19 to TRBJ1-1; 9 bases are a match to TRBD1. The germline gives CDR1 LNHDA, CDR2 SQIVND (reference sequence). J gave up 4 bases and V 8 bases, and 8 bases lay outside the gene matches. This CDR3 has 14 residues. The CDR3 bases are TGTGCCAGTGGGGGACAGGGATTGGCCACTGAAGCTTTCTTT. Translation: CASGGQGLATEAFF.

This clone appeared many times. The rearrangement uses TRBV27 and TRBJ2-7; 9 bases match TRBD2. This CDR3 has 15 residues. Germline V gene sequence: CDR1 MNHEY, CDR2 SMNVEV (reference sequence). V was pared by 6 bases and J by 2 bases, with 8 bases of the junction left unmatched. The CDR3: CASSHTAGGAYEQYF. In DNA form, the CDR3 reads TGTGCCAGCAGCCACACAGCGGGAGGCGCCTACGAGCAGTACTTC.

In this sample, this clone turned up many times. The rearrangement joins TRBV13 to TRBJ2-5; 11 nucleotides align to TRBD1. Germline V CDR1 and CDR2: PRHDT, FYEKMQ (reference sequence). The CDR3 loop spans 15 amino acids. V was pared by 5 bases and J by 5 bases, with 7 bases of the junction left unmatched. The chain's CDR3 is CASSPGTGGVETQYF. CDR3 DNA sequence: TGTGCCAGCAGCCCCGGGACAGGGGGTGTGGAGACCCAGTACTTC.

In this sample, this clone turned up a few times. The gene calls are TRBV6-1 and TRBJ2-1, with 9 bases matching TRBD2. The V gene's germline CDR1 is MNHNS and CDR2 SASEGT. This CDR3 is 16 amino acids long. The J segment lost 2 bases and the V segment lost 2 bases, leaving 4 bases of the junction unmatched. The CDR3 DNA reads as TGTGCCAGCAGTGAAATGGGCGGGGGGGCCTACAATGAGCAGTTCTTC. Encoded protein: CASSEMGGGAYNEQFF.

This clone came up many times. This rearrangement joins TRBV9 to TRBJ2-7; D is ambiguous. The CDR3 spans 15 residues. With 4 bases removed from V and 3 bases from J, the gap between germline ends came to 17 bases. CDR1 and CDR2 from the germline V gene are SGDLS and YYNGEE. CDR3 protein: CASSSSVDWRYEQYF. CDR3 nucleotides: TGTGCCAGCAGCTCGTCGGTCGACTGGCGCTACGAGCAGTACTTC.

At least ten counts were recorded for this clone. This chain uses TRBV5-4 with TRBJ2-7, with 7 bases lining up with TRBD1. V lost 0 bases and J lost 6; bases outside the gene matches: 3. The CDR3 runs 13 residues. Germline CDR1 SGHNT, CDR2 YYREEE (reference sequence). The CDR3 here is CASSLDRGGEQYF. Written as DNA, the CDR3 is TGTGCCAGCAGCTTGGACAGGGGCGGCGAGCAGTACTTC.

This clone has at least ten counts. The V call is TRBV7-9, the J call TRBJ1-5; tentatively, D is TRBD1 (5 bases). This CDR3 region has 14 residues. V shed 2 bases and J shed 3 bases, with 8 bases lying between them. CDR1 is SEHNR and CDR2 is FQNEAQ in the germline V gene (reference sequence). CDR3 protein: CASSLTDINQPQHF. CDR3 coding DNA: TGTGCCAGCAGCTTAACGGACATCAATCAGCCCCAGCATTTT.

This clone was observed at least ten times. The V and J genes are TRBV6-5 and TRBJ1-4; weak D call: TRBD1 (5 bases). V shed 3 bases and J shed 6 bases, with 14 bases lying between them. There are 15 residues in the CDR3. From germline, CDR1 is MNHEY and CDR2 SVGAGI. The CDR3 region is CASSYHRSWDEKLFF. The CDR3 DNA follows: TGTGCCAGCAGTTATCACAGGTCATGGGATGAAAAACTGTTTTTT.

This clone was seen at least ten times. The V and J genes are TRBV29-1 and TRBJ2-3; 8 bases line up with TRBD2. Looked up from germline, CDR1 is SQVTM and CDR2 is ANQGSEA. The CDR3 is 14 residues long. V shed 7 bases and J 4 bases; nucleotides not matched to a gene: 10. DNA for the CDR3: TGCAGCGCTAACGAGCGGGGGTGGGCAGATACGCAGTATTTT. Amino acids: CSANERGWADTQYF.

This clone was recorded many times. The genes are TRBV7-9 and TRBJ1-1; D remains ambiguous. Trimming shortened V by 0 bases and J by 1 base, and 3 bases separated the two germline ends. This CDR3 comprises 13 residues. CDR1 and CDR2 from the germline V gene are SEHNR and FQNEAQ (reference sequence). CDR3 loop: CASSLARNTEAFF. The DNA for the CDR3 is TGTGCCAGCAGCTTAGCCCGGAACACTGAAGCTTTCTTT.

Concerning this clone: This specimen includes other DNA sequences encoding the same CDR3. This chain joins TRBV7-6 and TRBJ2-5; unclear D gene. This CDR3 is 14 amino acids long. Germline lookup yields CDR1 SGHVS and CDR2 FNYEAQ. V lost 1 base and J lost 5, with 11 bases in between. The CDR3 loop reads CASSLGQLQETQYF. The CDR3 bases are TGTGCCAGCAGCTTAGGGCAATTACAGGAGACCCAGTACTTC. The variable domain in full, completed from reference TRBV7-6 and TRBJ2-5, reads GAGVSQSPRYKVTKRGQDVALRCDPISGHVSLYWYRQALGQGPEFLTYFNYEAQQDKSGLPNDRFSAERPEGSISTLTIQRTEQRDSAMYRCASSLGQLQETQYFGPGTRLLVL.

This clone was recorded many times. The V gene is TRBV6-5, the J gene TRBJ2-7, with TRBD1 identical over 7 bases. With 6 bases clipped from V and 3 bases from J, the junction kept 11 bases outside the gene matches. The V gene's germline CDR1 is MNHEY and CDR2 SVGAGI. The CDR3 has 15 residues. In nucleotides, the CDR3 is TGTGCCAGCAGCAAGGACAGGCGAGTCGGCTACGAGCAGTACTTC. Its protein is CASSKDRRVGYEQYF.

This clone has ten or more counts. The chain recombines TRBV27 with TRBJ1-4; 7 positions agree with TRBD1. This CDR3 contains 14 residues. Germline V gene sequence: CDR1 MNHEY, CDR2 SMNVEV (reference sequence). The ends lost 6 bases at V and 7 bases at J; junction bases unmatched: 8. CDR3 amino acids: CASSRQGHVEKLFF. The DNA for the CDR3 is TGTGCCAGCAGCCGACAGGGACATGTTGAAAAACTGTTTTTT.

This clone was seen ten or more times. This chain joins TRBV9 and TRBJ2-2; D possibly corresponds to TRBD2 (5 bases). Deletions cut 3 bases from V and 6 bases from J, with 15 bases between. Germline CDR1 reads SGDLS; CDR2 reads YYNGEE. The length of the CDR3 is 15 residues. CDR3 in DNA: TGTGCCAGCAGCGCAGTCCCTACCGGGGCCGGGGAGCTGTTTTTT. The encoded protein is CASSAVPTGAGELFF.